The 17 T cell receptor beta chains below were found in one sample sequenced in a study of cytomegalovirus exposure and HLA in healthy donors (dated 2017 in TCRdb). The library was generated by the immunoSEQ multiplex PCR assay. The immuneACCESS repertoire file appears here via TCRdb, limited to in-frame rearrangements. These files lack a portion of the clones; in checked studies, under half of the deficit traces to unresolved V genes, and the cause of the others is not known. Recorded for this sample are under 200,000 clones; just under 90% of them occurred a single time. 10% of the sample belongs to the ten largest clones. The specimen was PBMCs. These receptors were taken from a woman aged 18-29 years in good health and CMV-seropositive.

This clone was seen only a few times. The chain joins TRBV6-4 to TRBJ2-2; D call uncertain. The CDR3 is made up of 13 amino acids. The germline V gene has CDR1 MRHNA and CDR2 SNTAGT. Trimming took 2 bases from V and 7 from J, leaving 8 bases between them. The CDR3 sequence: CASSDEEIGELFF. The CDR3 bases are TGTGCCAGCAGTGACGAAGAGATCGGGGAGCTGTTTTTT.

V is TRBV5-6 and J is TRBJ2-1; D uncertain. V lost 0 bases and J 10 bases, leaving 8 bases between the germline ends. This CDR3 is built from 12 residues. Germline values: CDR1 SGHDT, CDR2 YYEEEE. CDR3 DNA: TGTGCCAGCAGCTTGGCATCCGGGGAGCAGTTCTTC. This sequence encodes CASSLASGEQFF.

The chain couples TRBV30 to TRBJ2-1, with 7 bases matching TRBD2. The CDR3 totals 13 residues. Germline V gene lookup returns CDR1 GTSNPN and CDR2 SVGIG (reference sequence). The V gene end was trimmed by 4 bases and the J gene end by 10 bases; junction bases not matched to a gene: 10. CDR3 sequence: CAWTDGRAREQFF. In DNA form, the CDR3 reads TGTGCCTGGACCGATGGGAGGGCCAGGGAGCAGTTCTTC.

The chain is built from TRBV5-4 and TRBJ2-5, with TRBD2 matching 9 bases. The end of the DNA fits TRBJ2-7 better, so the J call may be wrong. The CDR3 totals 15 residues. CDR1 and CDR2 (germline): SGHNT, YYREEE (reference sequence). CDR3 nucleotides: TGTGCCAGCAGCTTAATGATAGCGGGGGTCTACGAGCAGTACTTC. It codes for CASSLMIAGVYEQYF.

The rearrangement links TRBV4-3 to TRBJ2-1; the D gene is possibly TRBD2 (7 bases). There are 15 residues in the CDR3. Germline loops: CDR1 LGHNA, CDR2 YSLEER. The V end lost 4 bases, the J end lost 3 bases, and 13 bases lay between the germline ends. CDR3 sequence (DNA): TGCGCCAGCAGCCCTCTAGCGGACAGCTACAATGAGCAGTTCTTC. It translates to CASSPLADSYNEQFF.

The rearrangement joins TRBV2 to TRBJ2-3; D is unresolved. Trimming removed 6 bases at V and 7 bases at J, with 11 bases between. Germline V lookup: CDR1 SNHLY, CDR2 FYNNEI. The length of the CDR3 is 12 residues. DNA for the CDR3: TGTGCCAGCAGGGCGTGGGCCCATACGCAGTATTTT. Protein sequence: CASRAWAHTQYF.

The V and J genes are TRBV7-9 and TRBJ1-4; 9 bases match TRBD1. The CDR3 contains 16 residues. J lost 5 bases, V lost 2 bases, and 6 bases had no gene match. In germline, CDR1 is SEHNR, CDR2 FQNEAQ (reference sequence). The CDR3 DNA is TGTGCCAGCAGCTTACCGACAGGGGGTTCCAATGAAAAACTGTTTTTT. Its translation is CASSLPTGGSNEKLFF.

V usage is TRBV6-1 and J usage is TRBJ2-1; no definite D call. V shed 0 bases and J shed 9 bases, with 6 bases lying between them. The CDR3 has 12 residues. CDR1 is MNHNS and CDR2 is SASEGT in the germline V gene. CDR3 sequence: CASSEATSEQFF. The DNA of the CDR3 is TGTGCCAGCAGTGAAGCCACGAGTGAGCAGTTCTTC.

The gene calls are TRBV5-1 and TRBJ1-1; D is unresolved. The CDR3 contains 15 residues. The V gene lost 4 bases and the J gene lost 0 bases, with 13 bases spanning the gap. Germline lookup yields CDR1 SGHRS and CDR2 YFSETQ. In DNA, the CDR3 is TGCGCCAGCAGCCCTCTCCTTCCAGTGAACACTGAAGCTTTCTTT. Protein: CASSPLLPVNTEAFF.

The chain joins TRBV7-6 to TRBJ2-3, with TRBD2 matching over 7 bases. Germline assignment: CDR1 SGHVS and CDR2 FNYEAQ. The CDR3 runs 17 residues. V lost 1 base to trimming and J lost 2 bases; unmatched junction nucleotides: 9. The CDR3 region is CASSLGAGASFTDTQYF. The DNA for the CDR3 is TGTGCCAGCAGCTTAGGCGCGGGAGCGAGCTTCACAGATACGCAGTATTTT.

This rearrangement joins TRBV6-5 to TRBJ2-7; D gene ambiguous. CDR1 and CDR2 from the germline V gene are MNHEY and SVGAGI. The CDR3 is 13 residues long. V was trimmed by 9 bases and J by 5 bases, leaving 17 bases between them. Written as DNA, the CDR3 is TGTGCCAGTACTGAGGCGCAAAAGAACGAGCAGTACTTC. Its translation: CASTEAQKNEQYF.

CDR3 region: CASSDMSGSYEQYF. In DNA, the CDR3 is TGTGCCAGCAGTGATATGAGCGGGAGTTACGAGCAGTACTTC. The chain employs TRBV6-5 and TRBJ2-7, with TRBD2 matching 8 bases. The CDR3 runs 14 residues. Germline V gene data show CDR1 as MNHEY and CDR2 as SVGAGI. V trimming: 5 bases; J trimming: 4 bases; junction bases outside the gene matches: 7.

J is TRBJ1-1 and V is TRBV19, with D tentatively TRBD1 (5 bases). The CDR3 spans 16 residues. V lost 4 bases, J lost 0 bases, and 15 bases lay in between. Germline assignment: CDR1 LNHDA and CDR2 SQIVND (reference sequence). CDR3 DNA: TGTGCCAGTAGTAATGGGGAGGGGAGACTGAACACTGAAGCTTTCTTT. Translating gives CASSNGEGRLNTEAFF.

The rearrangement uses TRBV27 and TRBJ2-7, with 12 bases matching TRBD2. V was pared by 6 bases and J by 4 bases, with 7 bases of the junction left unmatched. There are 15 residues in the CDR3. Germline V gene sequence: CDR1 MNHEY, CDR2 SMNVEV (reference sequence). This CDR3 reads CASRALAGGYYEQYF. The CDR3 coding sequence is TGTGCCAGCAGAGCACTAGCGGGAGGTTATTACGAGCAGTACTTC.

As for this clone: An end of the junction does not agree with germline; a read error may underlie this. CDR3 sequence: CASSPDRGQIHF. The DNA for the CDR3 is TGTGCCAGTAGTCCAGACAGGGGGCAGATCCACTTC. The rearrangement links TRBV19 to TRBJ2-7; 10 nucleotides agree with TRBD1. Germline values: CDR1 LNHDA, CDR2 SQIVND (reference sequence). This CDR3 spans 12 amino acids.

This chain joins TRBV5-4 and TRBJ1-2; 9 bases are shared with TRBD1. Trimming took 0 bases from V and 8 from J; bases not matched to a gene: 5. Germline V gene data show CDR1 as SGHNT and CDR2 as YYREEE (reference sequence). The CDR3 has 14 residues. Written as DNA, the CDR3 is TGTGCCAGCAGCTTGGCCGGGACAGGGTGGGGCTACACCTTC. Protein product: CASSLAGTGWGYTF.

The V gene is TRBV27, the J gene TRBJ2-1, with D perhaps TRBD2 (6 bases). This CDR3 is 12 amino acids long. CDR1 MNHEY and CDR2 SMNVEV come from the germline V gene (reference sequence). Trimming removed 5 bases from V and 9 bases from J, with 11 bases in between. The CDR3 loop is CASSPLGGEQFF. The CDR3 coding sequence is TGTGCCAGCAGTCCCCTCGGGGGTGAGCAGTTCTTC.